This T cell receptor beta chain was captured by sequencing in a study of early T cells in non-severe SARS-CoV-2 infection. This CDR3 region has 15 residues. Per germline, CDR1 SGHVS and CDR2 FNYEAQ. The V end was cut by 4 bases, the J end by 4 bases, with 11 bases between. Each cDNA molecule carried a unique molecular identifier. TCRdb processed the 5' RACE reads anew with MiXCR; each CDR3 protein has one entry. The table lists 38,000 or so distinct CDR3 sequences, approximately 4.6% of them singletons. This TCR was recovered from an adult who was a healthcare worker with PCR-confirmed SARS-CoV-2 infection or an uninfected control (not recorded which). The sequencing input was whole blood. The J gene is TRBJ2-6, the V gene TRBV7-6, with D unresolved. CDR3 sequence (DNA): TGTGCCAGCAGCTCCAACCCCAGAGGGGCCAACGTCCTGACTTTC. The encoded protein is CASSSNPRGANVLTF.